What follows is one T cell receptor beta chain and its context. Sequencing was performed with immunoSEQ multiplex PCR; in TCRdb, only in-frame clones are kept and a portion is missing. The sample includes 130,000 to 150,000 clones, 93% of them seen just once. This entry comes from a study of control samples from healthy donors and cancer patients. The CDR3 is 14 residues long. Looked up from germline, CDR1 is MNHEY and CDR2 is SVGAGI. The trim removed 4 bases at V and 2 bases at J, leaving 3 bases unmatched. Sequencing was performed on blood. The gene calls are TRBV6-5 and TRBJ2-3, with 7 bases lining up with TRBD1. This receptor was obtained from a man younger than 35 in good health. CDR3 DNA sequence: TGTGCCAGCAGTTGGGGACAGAACACAGATACGCAGTATTTT. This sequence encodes CASSWGQNTDTQYF.